This TCR beta chain was sequenced in a study of post-analysis software for immune sequencing data. Across the study: Included courses were relapsing-remitting and secondary progressive multiple sclerosis; progressive-relapsing multiple sclerosis was also included.

cDNA libraries of TCR beta carried unique molecular identifiers. Input amounts of 1 to 10 million T cells were used. These gave about 500,000 cDNA molecules, so each molecule approximated one T cell. TCRdb re-derived calls from the PCR reads in MiXCR, one entry per CDR3 protein. The data contain about 770,000 distinct CDR3 sequences, about half of them singletons. Whole-study findings and limits: Samples from one preparation batch, clustered by F measure, grouped strongly together. Controls had significantly higher normalized Chao1 diversity than multiple sclerosis patients.

A word on this clonotype: The antigen is undetermined.

Material: blood. The source is a girl aged 5-17 years with multiple sclerosis.

The CDR3 region has the DNA TGTGCCAGCAGTGATGGGACAGGATTGTCAGATACGCAGTATTTT. This gives the protein CASSDGTGLSDTQYF. This sequence joins TRBV6-6 and TRBJ2-3, with 8 bases aligning to TRBD1. This CDR3 region has 15 residues. The germline CDR1 and CDR2 sequences are MNHNY and SVGAGI (reference sequence). The V gene end was trimmed by 5 bases and the J gene end by 4 bases; junction bases not matched to a gene: 8.